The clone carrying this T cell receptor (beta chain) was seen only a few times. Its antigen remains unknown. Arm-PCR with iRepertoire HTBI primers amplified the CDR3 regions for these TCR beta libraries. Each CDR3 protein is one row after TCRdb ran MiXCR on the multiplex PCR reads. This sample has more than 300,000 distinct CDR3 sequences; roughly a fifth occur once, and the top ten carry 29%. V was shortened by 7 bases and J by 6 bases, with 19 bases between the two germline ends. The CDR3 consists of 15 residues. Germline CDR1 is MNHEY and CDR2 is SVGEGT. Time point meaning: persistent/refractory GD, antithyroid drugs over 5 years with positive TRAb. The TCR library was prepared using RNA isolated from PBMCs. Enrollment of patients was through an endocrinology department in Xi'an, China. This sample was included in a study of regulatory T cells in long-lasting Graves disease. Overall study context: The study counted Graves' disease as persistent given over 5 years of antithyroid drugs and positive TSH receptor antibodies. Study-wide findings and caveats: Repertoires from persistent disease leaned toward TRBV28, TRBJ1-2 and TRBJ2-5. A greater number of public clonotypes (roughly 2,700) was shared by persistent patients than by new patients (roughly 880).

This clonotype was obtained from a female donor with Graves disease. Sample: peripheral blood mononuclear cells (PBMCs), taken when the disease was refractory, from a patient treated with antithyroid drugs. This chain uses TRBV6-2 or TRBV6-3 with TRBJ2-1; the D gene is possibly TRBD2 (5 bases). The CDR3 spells CASIQGGGRSNEQFF. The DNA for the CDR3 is TGTGCCAGCATCCAAGGAGGCGGTCGGAGCAATGAGCAGTTCTTC.